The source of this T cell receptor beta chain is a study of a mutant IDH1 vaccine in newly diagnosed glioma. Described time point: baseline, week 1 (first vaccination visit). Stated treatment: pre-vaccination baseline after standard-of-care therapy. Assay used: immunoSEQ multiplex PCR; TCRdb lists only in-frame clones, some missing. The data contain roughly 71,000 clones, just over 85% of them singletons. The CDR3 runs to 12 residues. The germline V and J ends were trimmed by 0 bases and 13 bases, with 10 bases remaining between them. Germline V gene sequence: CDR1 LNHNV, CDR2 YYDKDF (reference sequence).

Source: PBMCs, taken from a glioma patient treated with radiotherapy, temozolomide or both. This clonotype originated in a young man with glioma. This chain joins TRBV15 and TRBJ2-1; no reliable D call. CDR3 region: CATSRDPAPQFF. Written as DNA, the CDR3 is TGTGCCACCAGCAGAGATCCGGCTCCCCAGTTCTTC.